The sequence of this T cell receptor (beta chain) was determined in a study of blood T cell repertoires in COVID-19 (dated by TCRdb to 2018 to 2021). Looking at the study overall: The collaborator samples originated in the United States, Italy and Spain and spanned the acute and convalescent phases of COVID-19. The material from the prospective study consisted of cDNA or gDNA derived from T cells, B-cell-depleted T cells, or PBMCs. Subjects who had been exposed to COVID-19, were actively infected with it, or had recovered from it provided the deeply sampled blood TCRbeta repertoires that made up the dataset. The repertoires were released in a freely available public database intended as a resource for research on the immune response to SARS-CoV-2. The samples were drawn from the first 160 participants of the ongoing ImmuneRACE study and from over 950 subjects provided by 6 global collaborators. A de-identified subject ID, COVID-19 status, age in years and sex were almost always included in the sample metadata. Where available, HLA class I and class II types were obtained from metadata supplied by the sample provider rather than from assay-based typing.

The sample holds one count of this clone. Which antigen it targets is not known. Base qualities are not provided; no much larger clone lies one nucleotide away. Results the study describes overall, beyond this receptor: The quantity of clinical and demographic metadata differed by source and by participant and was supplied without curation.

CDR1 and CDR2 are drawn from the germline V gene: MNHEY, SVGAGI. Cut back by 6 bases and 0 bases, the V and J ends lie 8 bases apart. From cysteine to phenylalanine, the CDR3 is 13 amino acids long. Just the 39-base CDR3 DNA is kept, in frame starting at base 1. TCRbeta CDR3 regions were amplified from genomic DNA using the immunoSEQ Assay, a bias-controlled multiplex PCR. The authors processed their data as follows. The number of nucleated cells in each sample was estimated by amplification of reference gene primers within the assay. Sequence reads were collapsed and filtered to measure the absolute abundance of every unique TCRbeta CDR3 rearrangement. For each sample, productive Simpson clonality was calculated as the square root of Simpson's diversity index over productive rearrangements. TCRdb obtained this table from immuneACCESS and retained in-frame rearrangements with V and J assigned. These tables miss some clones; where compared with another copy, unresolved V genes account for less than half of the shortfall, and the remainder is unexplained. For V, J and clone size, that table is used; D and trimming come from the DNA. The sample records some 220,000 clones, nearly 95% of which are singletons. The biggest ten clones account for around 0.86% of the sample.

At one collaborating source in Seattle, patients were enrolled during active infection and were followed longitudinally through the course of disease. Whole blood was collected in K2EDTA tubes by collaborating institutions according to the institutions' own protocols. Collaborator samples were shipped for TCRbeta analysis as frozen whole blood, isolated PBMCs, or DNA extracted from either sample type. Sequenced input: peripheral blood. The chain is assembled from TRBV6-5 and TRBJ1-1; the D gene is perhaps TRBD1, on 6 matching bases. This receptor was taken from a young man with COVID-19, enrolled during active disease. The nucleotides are TGTGCCAGCAGCAGGGGAGTGAACACTGAAGCTTTCTTT. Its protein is CASSRGVNTEAFF.